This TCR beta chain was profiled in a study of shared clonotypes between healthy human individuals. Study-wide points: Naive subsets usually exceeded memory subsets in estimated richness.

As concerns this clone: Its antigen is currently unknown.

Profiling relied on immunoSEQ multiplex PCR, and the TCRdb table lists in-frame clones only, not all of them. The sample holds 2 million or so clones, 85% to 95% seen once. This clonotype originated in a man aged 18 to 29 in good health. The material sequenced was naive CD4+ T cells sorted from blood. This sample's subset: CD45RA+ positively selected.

CDR3 residues: CASSYSTLAGGYEQYF. The CDR3 bases are TGTGCCAGCAGTTACTCGACCCTAGCGGGAGGGTACGAGCAGTACTTC. The genes are TRBV6-5 and TRBJ2-7; 12 nucleotides agree with TRBD2. The germline CDR1 and CDR2 sequences are MNHEY and SVGAGI. The trim removed 0 bases at V and 4 bases at J, leaving 4 bases unmatched. This CDR3 has 16 amino acids.